Included here is one TCR beta chain sequence, with context. What it binds is unknown. The record originates from a study of somatic mutations in cytotoxic T cells in rheumatoid arthritis. Looking at the study overall: Certain T-cell populations stained with V beta antibodies were FACS-sorted to nearly 100% purity, and V beta1+ cells were TCRB-sequenced. Whole-study results and caveats: The largest CD8+ clone made up over 20% of CD8+ cells in about an eighth of the 65 patients. Rheumatoid arthritis patients showed CD8+ clonality increasing with age, unlike healthy controls.

CDR1 and CDR2 (germline): SQVTM, ANQGSEA. The CDR3 is 15 amino acids. The V segment lost 1 base and the J segment 8 bases; nucleotides outside the gene matches: 6. Using immunoSEQ multiplex PCR, the repertoire was profiled, and TCRdb retains in-frame clones only, with some absent. The sample gives about 3,300 clones, 65% to 85% of which show up once; less than 15% is in the top ten. Positive selection with magnetic beads achieved the isolation of CD4+ and CD8+ cells, followed by a flow cytometry check of purity. The sequence was obtained from a woman between 50 and 59 years old with rheumatoid arthritis. The chain employs TRBV29-1 and TRBJ1-4; 11 nucleotides line up with TRBD1. The sample consisted of CD8+ T cells sorted from blood. CDR3 protein: CSVEGWGQGGEKLFF. For the CDR3, the DNA is TGCAGCGTTGAAGGGTGGGGACAGGGGGGAGAAAAACTGTTTTTT.